The 8 T cell receptor beta chains below were found in one sample sequenced in a study of blood T cells in healthy people across ages. Primed by a sample-barcoded 5' primer and a J-beta primer mix, a second PCR proceeded for roughly 7 to 12 cycles. Using its own MiXCR run on the 5' RACE reads, TCRdb lists one record per CDR3 protein. The data show around 990,000 distinct CDR3 sequences, around two fifths seen once. Sequencing was done on a sample of blood. All receptors derive from a man aged 18 to 29 in good health.

The V gene is TRBV5-6, the J gene TRBJ2-5; D unclear. CDR3 length equals 13 residues. The germline V gene has CDR1 SGHDT and CDR2 YYEEEE. Trimming cost V 2 bases and J 4 bases, with 9 bases left between them. The DNA for the CDR3 is TGTGCCAGCAGCTTCGTGCCCACAGAGACCCAGTACTTC. It codes for CASSFVPTETQYF.

V is TRBV7-8 and J is TRBJ1-1; D possibly corresponds to TRBD1 (5 bases). This CDR3 spans 13 amino acids. V lost 5 bases and J 7 bases, leaving 14 bases between the germline ends. Germline loops: CDR1 SGHVS, CDR2 FQNEAQ. CDR3 in DNA: TGTGCCAGCAGCCGAAGACAGTTTGGTGAAGCTTTCTTT. Translation gives CASSRRQFGEAFF.

The chain has TRBV29-1 and TRBJ1-1, with 9 bases aligning to TRBD1. The CDR3 sequence is 13 residues long. The germline gives CDR1 SQVTM, CDR2 ANQGSEA. Trimming removed 6 bases from V and 5 bases from J; junction bases left unmatched: 7. Here the CDR3 reads CSVLTGGGTEAFF. CDR3 in DNA: TGCAGCGTCCTGACAGGGGGGGGGACTGAAGCTTTCTTT.

The chain employs TRBV6-6 and TRBJ2-1; weak D call: TRBD2 (5 bases). V dropped 6 bases and J dropped 2 bases, with 17 bases sitting between them. CDR1 is MNHNY and CDR2 is SVGAGI in the germline V gene (reference sequence). The CDR3 is 16 residues long. CDR3 in amino acids: CASSPTGGRAYNEQFF. Written as DNA, the CDR3 is TGTGCCAGCAGCCCGACCGGAGGCCGGGCCTACAATGAGCAGTTCTTC.

The chain recombines TRBV20-1 with TRBJ1-1; D unclear. V was trimmed by 1 base and J by 4 bases, leaving 16 bases between them. The CDR3 is made up of 15 amino acids. CDR1 and CDR2 (germline): DFQATT, SNEGSKA (reference sequence). CDR3 nucleotide sequence: TGCAGTGCTAGAGTCGGGGTGCGTAGGAGCACTGAAGCTTTCTTT. Translating gives CSARVGVRRSTEAFF.

The rearrangement uses TRBV7-9 and TRBJ2-4; TRBD2 might be the D (6 bases). Germline CDR1 is SEHNR and CDR2 is FQNEAQ (reference sequence). V shed 5 bases and J shed 0 bases, with 11 bases lying between them. The CDR3 totals 15 residues. Here the CDR3 DNA reads TGTGCCAGCAGCCGGGACTCGATAGCCAAAAACATTCAGTACTTC. Its protein product is CASSRDSIAKNIQYF.

The V and J genes are TRBV7-9 and TRBJ1-1; 8 bases are shared with TRBD1. The V and J ends lost 4 bases and 7 bases, in that order; junction bases with no gene match: 11. The CDR3 is 15 residues long. Germline V CDR1 and CDR2: SEHNR, FQNEAQ (reference sequence). The CDR3 loop reads CASSSNGQGGNEAFF. CDR3 nucleotides: TGTGCCAGCAGCTCAAATGGACAGGGCGGGAATGAAGCTTTCTTT.

V usage is TRBV6-6 and J usage is TRBJ1-5; TRBD1 agrees at 7 bases. The length of the CDR3 is 14 residues. The V gene's germline CDR1 is MNHNY and CDR2 SVGAGI (reference sequence). V trimming: 6 bases; J trimming: 1 base; junction bases outside the gene matches: 3. The CDR3: CASRTGRSNQPQHF. The CDR3 bases are TGTGCCAGCAGGACAGGGAGGAGCAATCAGCCCCAGCATTTT.